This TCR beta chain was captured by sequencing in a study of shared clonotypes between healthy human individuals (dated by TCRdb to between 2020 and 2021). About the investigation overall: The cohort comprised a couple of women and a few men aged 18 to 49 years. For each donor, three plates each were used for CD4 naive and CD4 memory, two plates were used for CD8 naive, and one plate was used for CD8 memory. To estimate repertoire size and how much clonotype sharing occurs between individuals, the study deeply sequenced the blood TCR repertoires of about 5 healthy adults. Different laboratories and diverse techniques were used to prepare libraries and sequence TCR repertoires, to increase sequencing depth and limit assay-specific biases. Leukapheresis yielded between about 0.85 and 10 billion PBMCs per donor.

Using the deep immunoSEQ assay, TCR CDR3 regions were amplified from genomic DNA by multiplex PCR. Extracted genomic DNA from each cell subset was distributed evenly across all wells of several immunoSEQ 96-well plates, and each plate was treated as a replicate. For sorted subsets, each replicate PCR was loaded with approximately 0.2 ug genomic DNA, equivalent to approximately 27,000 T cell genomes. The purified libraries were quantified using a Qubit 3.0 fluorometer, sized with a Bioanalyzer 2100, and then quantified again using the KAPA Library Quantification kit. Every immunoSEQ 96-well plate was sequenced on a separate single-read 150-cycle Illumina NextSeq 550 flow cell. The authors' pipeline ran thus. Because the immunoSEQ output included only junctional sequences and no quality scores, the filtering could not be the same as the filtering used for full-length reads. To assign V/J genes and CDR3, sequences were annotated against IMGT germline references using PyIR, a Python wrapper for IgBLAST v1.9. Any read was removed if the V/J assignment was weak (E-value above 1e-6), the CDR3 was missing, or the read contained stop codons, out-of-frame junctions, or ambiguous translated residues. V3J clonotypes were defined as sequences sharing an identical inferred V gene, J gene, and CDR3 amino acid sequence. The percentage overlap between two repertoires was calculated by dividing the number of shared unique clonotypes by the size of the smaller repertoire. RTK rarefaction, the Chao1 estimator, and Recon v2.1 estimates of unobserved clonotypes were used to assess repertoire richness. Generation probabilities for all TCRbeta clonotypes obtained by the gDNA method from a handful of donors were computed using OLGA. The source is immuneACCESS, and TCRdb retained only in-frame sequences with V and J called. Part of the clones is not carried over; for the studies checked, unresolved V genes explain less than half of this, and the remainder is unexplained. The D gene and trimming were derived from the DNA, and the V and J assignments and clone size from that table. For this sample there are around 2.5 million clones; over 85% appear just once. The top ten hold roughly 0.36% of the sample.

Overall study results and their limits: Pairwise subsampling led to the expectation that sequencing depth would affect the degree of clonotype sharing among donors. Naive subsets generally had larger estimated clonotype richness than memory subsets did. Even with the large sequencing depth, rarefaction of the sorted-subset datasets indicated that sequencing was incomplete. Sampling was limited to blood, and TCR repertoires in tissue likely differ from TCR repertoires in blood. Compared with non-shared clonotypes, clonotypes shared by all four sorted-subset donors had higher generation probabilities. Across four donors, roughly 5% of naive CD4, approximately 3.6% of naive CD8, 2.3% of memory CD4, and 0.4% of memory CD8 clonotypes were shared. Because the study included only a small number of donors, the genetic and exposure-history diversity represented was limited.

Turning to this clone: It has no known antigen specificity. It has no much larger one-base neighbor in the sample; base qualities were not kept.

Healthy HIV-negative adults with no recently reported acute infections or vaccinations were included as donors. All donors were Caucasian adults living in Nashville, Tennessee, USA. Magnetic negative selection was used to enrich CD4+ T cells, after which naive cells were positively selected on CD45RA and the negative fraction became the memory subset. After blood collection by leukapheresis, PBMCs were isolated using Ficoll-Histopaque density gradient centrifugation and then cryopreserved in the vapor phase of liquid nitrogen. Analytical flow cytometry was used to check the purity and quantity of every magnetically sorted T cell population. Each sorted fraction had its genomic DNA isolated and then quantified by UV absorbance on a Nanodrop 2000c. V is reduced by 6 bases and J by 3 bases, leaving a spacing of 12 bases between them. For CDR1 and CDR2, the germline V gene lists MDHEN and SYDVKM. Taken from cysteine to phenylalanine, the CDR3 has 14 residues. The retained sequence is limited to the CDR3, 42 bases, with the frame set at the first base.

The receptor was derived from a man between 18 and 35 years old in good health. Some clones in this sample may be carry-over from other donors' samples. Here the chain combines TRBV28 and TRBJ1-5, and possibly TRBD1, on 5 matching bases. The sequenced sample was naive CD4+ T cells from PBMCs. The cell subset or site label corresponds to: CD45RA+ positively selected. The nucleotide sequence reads TGTGCCAGCAGGCTGGACATCTACAATCAGCCCCAGCATTTT. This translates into CASRLDIYNQPQHF.